The following is a T cell receptor beta chain sequence with its context. Antigen unknown. The record originates from a study of blood T cells in healthy people across ages. Notes on the study in general: Unsorted PBMCs blocked a conclusive comparison of naive and antigen-experienced cells. Both naive CD4+ cell counts and diversity were greater in long-lived donors than in aged donors.

A sample-barcoded 5' primer and a J-beta primer mix were used in a second PCR of about 7 to 11 cycles. Every sample returned 3 million or more CDR3-containing paired-end reads. TCRdb analysed the 5' RACE reads with MiXCR anew, one entry per CDR3 protein. The sample yields roughly 1.9 million distinct CDR3 sequences, 35% to 50% seen once. Germline loops: CDR1 SNHLY, CDR2 FYNNEI. V shed 2 bases and J shed 0 bases, with 8 bases lying between them. The CDR3 covers 15 residues. The TCR originated in a human donor in good health. Sequencing was carried out using blood. This chain uses TRBV2 with TRBJ2-1, with a possible D match to TRBD1 (5 bases). In nucleotides, the CDR3 is TGTGCCAGCAGTGAACAGGGCCCCTCCTACAATGAGCAGTTCTTC. It encodes CASSEQGPSYNEQFF.